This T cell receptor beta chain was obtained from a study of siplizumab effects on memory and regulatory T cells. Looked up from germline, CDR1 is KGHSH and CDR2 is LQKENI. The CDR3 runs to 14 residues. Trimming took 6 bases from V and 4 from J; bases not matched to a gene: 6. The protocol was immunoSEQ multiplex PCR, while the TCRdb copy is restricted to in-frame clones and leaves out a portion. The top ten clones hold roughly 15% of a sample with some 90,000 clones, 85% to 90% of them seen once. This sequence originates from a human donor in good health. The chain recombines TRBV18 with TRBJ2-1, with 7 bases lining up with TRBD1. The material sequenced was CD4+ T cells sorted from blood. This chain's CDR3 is CASSPEGQYNEQFF. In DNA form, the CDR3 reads TGTGCCAGCTCCCCAGAGGGACAGTACAATGAGCAGTTCTTC.